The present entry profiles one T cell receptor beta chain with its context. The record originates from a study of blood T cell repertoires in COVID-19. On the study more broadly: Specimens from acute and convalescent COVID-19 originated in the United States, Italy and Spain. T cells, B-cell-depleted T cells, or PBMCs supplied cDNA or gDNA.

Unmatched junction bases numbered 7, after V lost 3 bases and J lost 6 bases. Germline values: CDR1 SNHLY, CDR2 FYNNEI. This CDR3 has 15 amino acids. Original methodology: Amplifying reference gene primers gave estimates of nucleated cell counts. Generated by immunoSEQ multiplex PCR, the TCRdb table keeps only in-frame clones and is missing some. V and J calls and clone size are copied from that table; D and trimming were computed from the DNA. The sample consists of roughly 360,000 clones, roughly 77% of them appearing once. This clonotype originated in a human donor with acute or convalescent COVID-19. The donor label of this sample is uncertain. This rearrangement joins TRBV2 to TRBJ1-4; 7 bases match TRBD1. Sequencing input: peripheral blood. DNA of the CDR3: TGTGCCAGCAGTGAGACCACCAGGGGGGATGAAAAACTGTTTTTT. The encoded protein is CASSETTRGDEKLFF.